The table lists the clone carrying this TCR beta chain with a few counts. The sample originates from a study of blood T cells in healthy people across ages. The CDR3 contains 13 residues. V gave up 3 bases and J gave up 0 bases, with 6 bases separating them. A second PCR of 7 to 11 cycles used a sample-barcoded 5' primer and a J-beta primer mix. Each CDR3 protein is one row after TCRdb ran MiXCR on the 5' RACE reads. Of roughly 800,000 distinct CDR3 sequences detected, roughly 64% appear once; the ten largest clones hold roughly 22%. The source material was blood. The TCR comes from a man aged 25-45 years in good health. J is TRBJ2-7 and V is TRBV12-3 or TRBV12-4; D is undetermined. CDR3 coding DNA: TGTGCCAGCAGTTTGCACAGCTCCTACGAGCAGTACTTC. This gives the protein CASSLHSSYEQYF.